This T cell receptor beta chain comes out of a study of blood T cell repertoires in COVID-19. Only in-frame clones appear in the TCRdb table, and some are missing; sequencing was by immunoSEQ multiplex PCR. The sample holds about 350,000 clones, approximately 90% seen once. V gave up 6 bases and J gave up 9 bases, with 19 bases separating them. CDR3 length: 15 amino acids. Germline V gene sequence: CDR1 SGDLS, CDR2 YYNGEE. The sequence was obtained from a man aged 25 to 45 with COVID-19, enrolled during active disease. The sequenced sample was peripheral blood. J is TRBJ1-6 and V is TRBV9, with D perhaps matching TRBD1 (5 bases). The CDR3 region is CASNRQPMDGSPLHF. In nucleotides, the CDR3 is TGTGCCAGCAACCGACAGCCCATGGATGGTTCACCCCTCCACTTT.